The 3 T cell receptor beta chains presented below share a single source sample, sequenced in a study of shared clonotypes between healthy human individuals. The protocol was immunoSEQ multiplex PCR, while the TCRdb copy is restricted to in-frame clones and leaves out a portion. The sample carries approximately 340,000 clones, more than 60% recorded once. The specimen sequenced was memory CD4+ T cells sorted from blood. Indicated subset: CD45RA-negative fraction. These receptors all stem from a man under 40 in good health.

The chain has TRBV20-1 and TRBJ2-5; D not certain. The CDR3 contains 11 residues. The germline V gene has CDR1 DFQATT and CDR2 SNEGSKA (reference sequence). Trimming stripped 4 bases from V and 10 bases from J, with 13 bases between. The CDR3 here is CSATGRPCQYF. CDR3 nucleotide sequence: TGCAGTGCTACGGGCAGGCCCTGCCAGTACTTC.

As concerns this clone: Other DNA sequences in the sample encode the same CDR3. Written as DNA, the CDR3 is TGCAGCGGTGGGGCGGGGTGGGGGATGAACACTGAAGCTTTCTTT. Its translation is CSGGAGWGMNTEAFF. V usage is TRBV29-1 and J usage is TRBJ1-1, with a weak D call TRBD1 (5 bases). Trimming stripped 7 bases from V and 0 bases from J, with 18 bases between. CDR1 is SQVTM, CDR2 ANQGSEA, per germline. The CDR3 loop spans 15 amino acids.

This clone has just a few counts. Other DNA variants within this sample encode the same CDR3. The chain joins TRBV2 to TRBJ2-1; D not certain. Per germline, CDR1 SNHLY and CDR2 FYNNEI. The CDR3 sequence is 11 residues long. V dropped 6 bases and J dropped 5 bases, with 5 bases sitting between them. This CDR3 is CASRRNNEQFF. The DNA for the CDR3 is TGTGCCAGCAGACGGAACAATGAGCAGTTCTTC.